These 19 T cell receptor beta chains were sequenced from one sample in a study of blood T cell repertoires in COVID-19. The repertoire was sequenced with immunoSEQ multiplex PCR; TCRdb's copy has only in-frame clones and lacks some. The sample yields around 300,000 clones, around nine tenths seen once. Sequencing was performed on PBMCs or T cells enriched from blood (not recorded which). Every receptor here comes from a woman between 35 and 50 years old who had recovered from COVID-19.

The V and J genes are TRBV28 and TRBJ2-7; tentative D call: TRBD1 (5 bases). V was cut by 6 bases and J by 8 bases, with 17 bases left in between. CDR1 MDHEN and CDR2 SYDVKM come from the germline V gene. The CDR3 contains 13 residues. CDR3 DNA: TGTGCCAGCAGCCTACAGGCTAGTGGGAAGCAGTACTTC. This sequence encodes CASSLQASGKQYF.

The CDR3 DNA sequence: TGTGCCAGCAGTCGGACAGGGTACTACGAGCAGTACTTC. This codes for CASSRTGYYEQYF. This chain links TRBV2 with TRBJ2-7; 8 nucleotides agree with TRBD1. Trimming at V came to 5 bases and at J to 3 bases, leaving 3 bases not matched to a gene. Per the germline V gene, CDR1 is SNHLY and CDR2 is FYNNEI. This CDR3 is built from 13 residues.

The V call is TRBV29-1, the J call TRBJ2-5, with 10 bases that match TRBD2. J lost 0 bases, V lost 6 bases, and 13 bases had no gene match. Germline assignment: CDR1 SQVTM and CDR2 ANQGSEA. The CDR3 consists of 17 residues. CDR3 nucleotide sequence: TGCAGCGTCGTCGGGAGCAGCGGGGGGGCCGACCAAGAGACCCAGTACTTC. This codes for CSVVGSSGGADQETQYF.

J is TRBJ1-3 and V is TRBV19, with D perhaps matching TRBD1 (6 bases). The CDR3 is 16 amino acids. Germline V gene lookup returns CDR1 LNHDA and CDR2 SQIVND (reference sequence). Trimming took 1 base from V and 2 from J, leaving 12 bases between them. The CDR3 DNA is TGTGCCAGTAGTATAGGGACAGCGCTCACTGGAAACACCATATATTTT. Residues: CASSIGTALTGNTIYF.

The V call is TRBV29-1, the J call TRBJ1-1; 10 bases agree with TRBD1. J was trimmed by 6 bases and V by 7 bases; bases with no gene match: 2. CDR1 is SQVTM and CDR2 is ANQGSEA in the germline V gene. This CDR3 comprises 11 residues. The CDR3 is CSAGQGAEAFF. In nucleotides, the CDR3 is TGCAGCGCAGGACAGGGGGCTGAAGCTTTCTTT. Together with reference TRBV29-1 and TRBJ1-1, the CDR3 gives the full variable domain: SAVISQKPSRDICQRGTSLTIQCQVDSQVTMMFWYRQQPGQSLTLIATANQGSEATYESGFVIDKFPISRPNLTFSTLTVSNMSPEDSSIYLCSAGQGAEAFFGQGTRLTVV.

V is TRBV7-8 and J is TRBJ1-2, with 7 nucleotides matching TRBD1. The J segment lost 2 bases and the V segment lost 3 bases, leaving 12 bases of the junction unmatched. The CDR3 sequence is 17 residues long. Germline CDR1 is SGHVS and CDR2 is FQNEAQ. CDR3 sequence (DNA): TGTGCCAGCAGCTTTCTCCCCGGACAGGCTCTCAACTATGGCTACACCTTC. Protein: CASSFLPGQALNYGYTF.

This sequence joins TRBV5-1 and TRBJ2-6; weak D call: TRBD2 (6 bases). Germline V gene sequence: CDR1 SGHRS, CDR2 YFSETQ. V lost 1 base, J lost 0 bases, and 14 bases lay in between. The CDR3 is 18 residues long. The CDR3 DNA follows: TGCGCCAGCAGCTTGACGTCAGGACTAAGCTCTGGGGCCAACGTCCTGACTTTC. This sequence encodes CASSLTSGLSSGANVLTF.

The rearrangement links TRBV3-1 (or the pseudogene TRBV3-2) to TRBJ2-1, with a weak D call TRBD2 (6 bases). Germline V gene data show CDR1 as LGHDT and CDR2 as YNNKEL (reference sequence). The length of the CDR3 is 15 residues. Trimming shortened V by 6 bases and J by 9 bases, and 21 bases separated the two germline ends. CDR3 sequence: CASRQMGTAPGEQFF. CDR3 bases: TGTGCCAGCAGACAGATGGGGACTGCCCCGGGTGAGCAGTTCTTC.

The chain employs TRBV2 and TRBJ2-5; D might be TRBD1 (6 bases). The V gene lost 7 bases and the J gene lost 2 bases, with 11 bases spanning the gap. This CDR3 spans 13 amino acids. Germline CDR1 reads SNHLY; CDR2 reads FYNNEI. The CDR3 region is CASIPDSQETQYF. CDR3 bases: TGTGCCAGCATCCCGGACAGTCAAGAGACCCAGTACTTC.

The gene calls are TRBV6-6 and TRBJ2-3; 7 bases agree with TRBD1. Trimming removed 0 bases from V and 0 bases from J; junction bases left unmatched: 0. The germline V gene has CDR1 MNHNY and CDR2 SVGAGI (reference sequence). The CDR3 consists of 15 residues. In DNA form, the CDR3 reads TGTGCCAGCAGTTACTCACAGGGGAGCACAGATACGCAGTATTTT. This sequence encodes CASSYSQGSTDTQYF.

The chain uses TRBV9 and TRBJ2-6; no clear D gene. The V and J ends lost 4 bases and 0 bases respectively, with 8 bases between them. This CDR3 region has 15 residues. Germline V CDR1 and CDR2: SGDLS, YYNGEE. The CDR3 DNA reads TGTGCCAGCAGCTTTCCGAGCTCTGGGGCCAACGTCCTGACTTTC. Translating it yields CASSFPSSGANVLTF.

J is TRBJ1-4 and V is TRBV10-3; perhaps TRBD1 as D (6 bases). The CDR3 sequence is 13 residues long. Between the trimmed V and J ends, which lost 0 bases and 7 bases, there was a span of 6 bases. Per the germline V gene, CDR1 is ENHRY and CDR2 is SYGVKD. The CDR3 DNA follows: TGTGCCATCAGTGAGTCGGACAGTGAAAAACTGTTTTTT. Protein product: CAISESDSEKLFF.

This chain uses TRBV5-1 with TRBJ1-2; D possibly corresponds to TRBD1 (6 bases). Germline V gene lookup returns CDR1 SGHRS and CDR2 YFSETQ. The CDR3 is made up of 15 amino acids. The V gene lost 0 bases and the J gene lost 2 bases, with 11 bases spanning the gap. CDR3 DNA: TGCGCCAGCAGCTTGGAGCCAGGGGTAAACTATGGCTACACCTTC. Translated: CASSLEPGVNYGYTF.

The CDR3 bases are TGTGCCAGCAGCCAAGACCTCCTGGACAGCTGGGGCTACACCTTC. Translating it yields CASSQDLLDSWGYTF. The chain uses TRBV16 and TRBJ1-2, with a possible D match to TRBD1 (6 bases). Per germline, CDR1 KGHSY and CDR2 FQNENV. The V end was cut by 2 bases, the J end by 8 bases, with 18 bases between. The CDR3 spans 15 residues.

The chain joins TRBV10-1 to TRBJ1-2, with D unclear. The V end lost 5 bases, the J end lost 7 bases, and 14 bases lay between the germline ends. Germline-derived CDR1 and CDR2 are WNHNN and SYGVQD (reference sequence). The length of the CDR3 is 13 residues. CDR3 sequence (DNA): TGCGCCAGCAGTCCCGACCGTGGAGGTGGCTACACCTTC. Its protein is CASSPDRGGGYTF.

The chain joins TRBV3-1 (or the pseudogene TRBV3-2) to TRBJ2-1; TRBD2 matches 9 bases. J was trimmed by 10 bases and V by 5 bases; bases with no gene match: 12. Germline values: CDR1 LGHDT, CDR2 YNNKEL (reference sequence). The CDR3 runs 15 residues. The CDR3 nucleotides read TGTGCCAGCAGCTTCGGCAGCGGGGGGTATGGGGAGCAGTTCTTC. This translates into CASSFGSGGYGEQFF.

This clone was found once. The chain links TRBV6-4 to TRBJ2-3, with D possibly being TRBD2 (6 bases). This CDR3 has 13 residues. In germline, CDR1 is MRHNA, CDR2 SNTAGT. Trimming stripped 6 bases from V and 1 base from J, with 8 bases between. This chain's CDR3 is CASRGGRTDTQYF. For the CDR3, the DNA is TGTGCCAGCAGGGGGGGACGCACAGATACGCAGTATTTT.

The genes are TRBV30 and TRBJ2-1; maybe TRBD1 (6 bases). The CDR3 has 15 amino acids. Per germline, CDR1 GTSNPN and CDR2 SVGIG (reference sequence). Trimming pared 3 bases from V and 3 bases from J, leaving 15 bases between. This CDR3 reads CAWRGQGTIYNEQFF. The CDR3 nucleotides read TGTGCCTGGAGAGGGCAGGGGACCATCTACAATGAGCAGTTCTTC.

The V call is TRBV4-1, the J call TRBJ2-3; 9 bases align to TRBD1. The CDR3 spans 17 residues. V lost 1 base and J lost 6; bases outside the gene matches: 11. Germline CDR1 reads MGHRA; CDR2 reads YSYEKL. As DNA, the CDR3 is TGCGCCAGCAGCCAAGCCGCCCTACAGGGGGCATTTGATACGCAGTATTTT. It translates to CASSQAALQGAFDTQYF.